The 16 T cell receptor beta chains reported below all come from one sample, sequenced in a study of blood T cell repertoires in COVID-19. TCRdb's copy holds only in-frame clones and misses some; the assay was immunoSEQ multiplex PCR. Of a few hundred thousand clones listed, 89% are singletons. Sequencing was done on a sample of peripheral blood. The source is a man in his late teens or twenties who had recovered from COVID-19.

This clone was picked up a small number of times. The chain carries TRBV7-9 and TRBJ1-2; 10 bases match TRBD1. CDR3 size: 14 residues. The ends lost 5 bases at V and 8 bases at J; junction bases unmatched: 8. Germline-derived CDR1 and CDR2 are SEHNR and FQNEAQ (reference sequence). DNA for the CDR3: TGTGCCAGCAGCCTGGGGACAGGGGCGAAGGGCTACACCTTC. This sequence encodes CASSLGTGAKGYTF.

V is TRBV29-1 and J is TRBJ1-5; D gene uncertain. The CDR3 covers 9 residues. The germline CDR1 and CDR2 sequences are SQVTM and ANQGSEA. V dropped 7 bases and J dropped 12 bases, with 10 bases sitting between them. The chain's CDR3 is CSALRLQHF. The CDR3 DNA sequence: TGCAGCGCCCTCAGGCTCCAGCATTTT.

In DNA, the CDR3 is TGTGCCAGCAGCGACCGACAGACCGGGGAGACCCAGTACTTC. Translating it yields CASSDRQTGETQYF. This chain links TRBV2 with TRBJ2-5; D possibly corresponds to TRBD1 (5 bases). Trimming shortened V by 6 bases and J by 5 bases, and 16 bases separated the two germline ends. The CDR3 loop spans 14 amino acids. Germline CDR1 SNHLY, CDR2 FYNNEI.

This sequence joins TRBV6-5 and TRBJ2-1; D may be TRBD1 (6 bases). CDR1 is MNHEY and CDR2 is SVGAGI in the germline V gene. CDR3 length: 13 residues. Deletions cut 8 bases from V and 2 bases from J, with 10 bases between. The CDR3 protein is CASRGHPYNEQFF. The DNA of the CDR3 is TGTGCCAGCCGGGGACATCCCTACAATGAGCAGTTCTTC.

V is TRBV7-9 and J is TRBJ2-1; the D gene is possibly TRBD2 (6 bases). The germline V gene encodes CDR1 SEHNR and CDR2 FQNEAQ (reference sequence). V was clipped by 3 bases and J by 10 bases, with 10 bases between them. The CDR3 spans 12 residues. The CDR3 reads CASSLGLLEQFF. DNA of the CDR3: TGTGCCAGCAGCTTGGGACTGTTGGAGCAGTTCTTC.

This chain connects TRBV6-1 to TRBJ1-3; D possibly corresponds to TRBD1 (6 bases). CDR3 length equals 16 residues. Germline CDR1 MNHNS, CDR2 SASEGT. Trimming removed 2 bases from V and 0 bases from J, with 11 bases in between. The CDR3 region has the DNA TGTGCCAGCAGTGAACCCCAGGGACACTCTGGAAACACCATATATTTT. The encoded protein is CASSEPQGHSGNTIYF.

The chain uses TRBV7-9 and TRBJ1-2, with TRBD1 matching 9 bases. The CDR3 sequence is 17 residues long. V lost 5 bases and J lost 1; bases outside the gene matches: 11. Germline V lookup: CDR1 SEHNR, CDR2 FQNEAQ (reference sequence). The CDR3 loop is CASSLTGTGGINYGYTF. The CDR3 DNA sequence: TGTGCCAGCAGCCTCACCGGAACAGGGGGCATTAACTATGGCTACACCTTC.

CDR3 bases: TGTGCCAGCAGCTTCTCCGGGACAGGGGCCTACGAGCAGTACTTC. Protein: CASSFSGTGAYEQYF. V usage is TRBV7-2 and J usage is TRBJ2-7, with 10 nucleotides matching TRBD1. CDR1 and CDR2 from the germline V gene are SGHTA and FQGNSA. This CDR3 has 15 residues. The junction had 4 bases not matched to a gene; V was cut back by 3 bases and J by 2 bases.

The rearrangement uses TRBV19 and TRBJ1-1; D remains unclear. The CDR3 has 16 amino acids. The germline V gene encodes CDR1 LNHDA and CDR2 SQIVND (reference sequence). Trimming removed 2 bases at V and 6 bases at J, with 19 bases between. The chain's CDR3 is CASSIPPQLSRAEAFF. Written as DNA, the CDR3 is TGTGCCAGTAGTATACCCCCCCAGCTCTCGAGGGCTGAAGCTTTCTTT.

The CDR3, as DNA: TGCGCCAGCAGCCGCGGGACAGCCCAAGAGACCCAGTACTTC. Translating it yields CASSRGTAQETQYF. This rearrangement joins TRBV4-3 to TRBJ2-5, with D possibly matching TRBD1 (7 bases). Germline-derived CDR1 and CDR2 are LGHNA and YSLEER. Trimming shortened V by 4 bases and J by 1 base, and 10 bases separated the two germline ends. The CDR3 totals 14 residues.

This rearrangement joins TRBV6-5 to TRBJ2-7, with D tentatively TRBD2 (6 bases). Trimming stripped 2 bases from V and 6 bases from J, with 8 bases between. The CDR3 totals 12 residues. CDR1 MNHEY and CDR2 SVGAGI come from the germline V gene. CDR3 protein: CASSYVSGEQYF. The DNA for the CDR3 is TGTGCCAGCAGTTACGTTAGCGGCGAGCAGTACTTC.

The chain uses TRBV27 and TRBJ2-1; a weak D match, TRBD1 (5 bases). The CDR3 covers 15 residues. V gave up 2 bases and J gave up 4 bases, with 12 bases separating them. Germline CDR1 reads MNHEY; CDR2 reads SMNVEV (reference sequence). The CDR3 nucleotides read TGTGCCAGCAGTTTAAGTCAGGGCCTTTACAATGAGCAGTTCTTC. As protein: CASSLSQGLYNEQFF.

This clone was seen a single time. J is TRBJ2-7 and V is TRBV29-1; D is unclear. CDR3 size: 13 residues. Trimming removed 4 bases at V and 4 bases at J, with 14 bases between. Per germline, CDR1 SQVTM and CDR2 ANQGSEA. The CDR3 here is CSVVRLATYEQYF. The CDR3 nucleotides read TGCAGCGTTGTGCGGTTAGCCACATACGAGCAGTACTTC.

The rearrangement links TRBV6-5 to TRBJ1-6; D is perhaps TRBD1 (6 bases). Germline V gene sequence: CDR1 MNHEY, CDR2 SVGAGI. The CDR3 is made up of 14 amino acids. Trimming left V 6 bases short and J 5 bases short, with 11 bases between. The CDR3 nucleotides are TGTGCCAGCAGCAACAGGGCCGATAATTCACCCCTCCACTTT. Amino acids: CASSNRADNSPLHF.

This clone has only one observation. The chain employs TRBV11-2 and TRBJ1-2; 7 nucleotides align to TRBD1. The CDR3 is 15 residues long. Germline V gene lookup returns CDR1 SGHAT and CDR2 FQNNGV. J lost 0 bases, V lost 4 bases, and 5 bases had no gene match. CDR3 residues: CASSSYRGANYGYTF. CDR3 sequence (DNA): TGTGCCAGCAGCTCCTACAGGGGCGCTAACTATGGCTACACCTTC.

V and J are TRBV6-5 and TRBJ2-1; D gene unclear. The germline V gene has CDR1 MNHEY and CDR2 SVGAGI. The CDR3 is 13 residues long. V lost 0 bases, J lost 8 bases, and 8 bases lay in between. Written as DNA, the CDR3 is TGTGCCAGCAGTTACTCCCCTATTGATGAGCAGTTCTTC. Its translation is CASSYSPIDEQFF.